The 32 T cell receptor beta chains reported below all come from one sample, sequenced in a study of blood T cells in healthy people across ages. The second PCR ran about 6 to 12 cycles with a sample-barcoded 5' primer and J-beta primers. TCRdb redid the calling of the 5' RACE reads with MiXCR, one entry per CDR3 protein. The sample records hundreds of thousands of distinct CDR3 sequences, approximately 30% being singletons. Sequenced sample: blood. These receptors were obtained from a woman aged 80 or over in good health.

V gene TRBV20-1 combines with J gene TRBJ2-3; 7 bases are a match to TRBD2. Germline V gene lookup returns CDR1 DFQATT and CDR2 SNEGSKA (reference sequence). With V trimmed by 1 base and J by 2 bases, 6 bases remained unmatched. CDR3 size: 15 residues. CDR3 sequence (DNA): TGCAGTGCTAGAGTCGCACGGGGGGTCACAGATACGCAGTATTTT. Protein: CSARVARGVTDTQYF.

This clonotype has at least ten counts. The chain combines TRBV7-9 with TRBJ1-4; a weak D match, TRBD1 (6 bases). This CDR3 has 13 amino acids. Germline assignment: CDR1 SEHNR and CDR2 FQNEAQ (reference sequence). V was trimmed by 5 bases and J by 10 bases, leaving 14 bases between them. Here the CDR3 DNA reads TGTGCCAGCAGCGGGGGCTTCTCCCCAAAACTGTTTTTT. Translating gives CASSGGFSPKLFF.

This clonotype occurred many times. The chain employs TRBV5-1 and TRBJ1-1; D is ambiguous. There are 15 residues in the CDR3. V was clipped by 0 bases and J by 4 bases, with 13 bases between them. The germline CDR1 and CDR2 sequences are SGHRS and YFSETQ. This CDR3 reads CASSLDGGGGTEAFF. The CDR3 DNA follows: TGCGCCAGCAGCTTGGATGGCGGTGGAGGCACTGAAGCTTTCTTT.

This clonotype was picked up many times. The chain is built from TRBV7-9 and TRBJ2-3; D may be TRBD2 (6 bases). Trimming removed 5 bases at V and 2 bases at J, with 17 bases between. The CDR3 has 16 residues. Per germline, CDR1 SEHNR and CDR2 FQNEAQ (reference sequence). The CDR3 spells CASSTSLATYTDTQYF. The DNA for the CDR3 is TGTGCCAGCAGCACCAGCCTAGCGACCTACACAGATACGCAGTATTTT.

The table lists this clonotype with many counts. The chain carries TRBV6-2 or TRBV6-3 and TRBJ2-5, with TRBD1 as a possible D gene (6 bases). Per the germline V gene, CDR1 is MNHEY and CDR2 is SVGEGT. V lost 6 bases and J 4 bases, leaving 18 bases between the germline ends. This CDR3 region has 15 residues. The DNA for the CDR3 is TGTGCCAGCAGCTCCGTAGAGGGGACACGAGAGACCCAGTACTTC. Amino acid sequence: CASSSVEGTRETQYF.

Remarks on this clonotype: A read error may produce the germline difference seen at one junction end. The chain carries TRBV12-3 or TRBV12-4 and TRBJ1-2, with 7 bases that match TRBD1. CDR3 length equals 13 residues. This CDR3 reads CASSFPTGDGYIF. CDR3 DNA sequence: TGTGCTAGCAGTTTTCCAACAGGGGATGGCTACATCTTC.

In this sample, this clonotype turned up many times. The V gene is TRBV27, the J gene TRBJ1-4, with no clear D. Germline V gives CDR1 MNHEY, CDR2 SMNVEV (reference sequence). Deletions cut 5 bases from V and 7 bases from J, with 11 bases between. The CDR3 runs to 13 residues. The chain's CDR3 is CASSPRRGEKLFF. DNA for the CDR3: TGTGCCAGCAGTCCCCGTAGAGGTGAAAAACTGTTTTTT.

This clonotype was detected many times. CDR3 residues: CASSRGAGSEAFF. In DNA form, the CDR3 reads TGTGCCAGCAGCCGTGGGGCAGGGTCTGAAGCTTTCTTT. The chain has TRBV7-9 and TRBJ1-1; maybe TRBD1 (5 bases). Trimming pared 5 bases from V and 6 bases from J, leaving 13 bases between. The germline V gene encodes CDR1 SEHNR and CDR2 FQNEAQ (reference sequence). The CDR3 covers 13 residues.

The V gene is TRBV18, the J gene TRBJ2-1; D possibly corresponds to TRBD1 (5 bases). The CDR3 sequence is 16 residues long. The germline V gene has CDR1 KGHSH and CDR2 LQKENI. The V end lost 2 bases, the J end lost 3 bases, and 14 bases lay between the germline ends. CDR3: CASSPYSGARYNEQFF. Written as DNA, the CDR3 is TGTGCCAGCTCACCATATAGTGGGGCTCGCTACAATGAGCAGTTCTTC.

This clonotype was recorded many times. The rearrangement joins TRBV7-8 to TRBJ1-2; the D is unclear. Germline loops: CDR1 SGHVS, CDR2 FQNEAQ. The CDR3 has 15 residues. Trimming took 6 bases from V and 8 from J, leaving 22 bases between them. The CDR3 region has the DNA TGTGCCAGCAGTTCCAATCCCGGGCCTTACGAGGGCTACACCTTC. Translated: CASSSNPGPYEGYTF.

This sequence joins TRBV20-1 and TRBJ2-5; D not resolved. The germline V gene encodes CDR1 DFQATT and CDR2 SNEGSKA (reference sequence). V lost 3 bases and J 1 base, leaving 15 bases between the germline ends. The CDR3 spans 15 residues. Here the CDR3 reads CSASRWLPGQETQYF. DNA for the CDR3: TGCAGTGCTAGTAGGTGGCTTCCTGGCCAAGAGACCCAGTACTTC.

This clonotype came up a few times. This chain uses TRBV5-1 with TRBJ2-3; 10 positions match TRBD2. The CDR3 consists of 16 residues. From germline, CDR1 is SGHRS and CDR2 YFSETQ. Trimming cost V 0 bases and J 9 bases; bases outside gene matches: 10. CDR3 nucleotide sequence: TGCGCCAGCAGCTTGGGAGTAGCGGGGGGCCAGAGCACGCAGTATTTT. Amino acid sequence: CASSLGVAGGQSTQYF.

This clonotype was recorded at least ten times. The J gene is TRBJ1-2, the V gene TRBV7-2; 9 bases are a match to TRBD1. With V trimmed by 5 bases and J by 6 bases, 7 bases remained unmatched. Germline V CDR1 and CDR2: SGHTA, FQGNSA. This CDR3 is built from 14 residues. CDR3: CASSQRDRDHGYTF. The CDR3 DNA sequence: TGTGCCAGCAGCCAACGGGACAGGGACCATGGCTACACCTTC.

This clonotype showed up just a few times. The chain joins TRBV18 to TRBJ1-1; 12 bases agree with TRBD1. Germline V gene sequence: CDR1 KGHSH, CDR2 LQKENI. The CDR3 has 16 amino acids. Germline trimming cut 8 bases from V and 3 bases from J; bases unmatched to any gene: 10. The CDR3 DNA reads as TGTGCCAGCAGTCCCGGGACAGGGGGCCCCTACACTGAAGCTTTCTTT. The encoded protein is CASSPGTGGPYTEAFF.

The chain couples TRBV12-3 or TRBV12-4 to TRBJ2-5, with D perhaps TRBD1 (6 bases). Between the trimmed V and J ends, which lost 5 bases and 3 bases, there was a span of 10 bases. The CDR3 runs to 13 residues. This CDR3 is CASSRTEEETQYF. The CDR3 bases are TGTGCCAGCAGTCGGACAGAAGAAGAGACCCAGTACTTC.

Concerning this clonotype: A much more abundant neighbour one base away suggests this may be a read error. The chain carries TRBV5-1 and TRBJ2-7, with 7 bases identical to TRBD1. This CDR3 contains 14 residues. V gave up 4 bases and J gave up 7 bases; unmatched junction bases: 11. Per germline, CDR1 SGHRS and CDR2 YFSETQ. CDR3 nucleotide sequence: TGCGCCAGCAGCCCACCGGGACAGTACAATGAGCAGTACTTC. This codes for CASSPPGQYNEQYF.

Concerning this clonotype itself: A much larger clonotype is one base distant, so this may be a read error. The CDR3, as DNA: TGTGCCAGCAGTTACGCCAAGCCCGGTAATGAGCAGTACTTC. Amino acids: CASSYAKPGNEQYF. The gene calls are TRBV6-5 and TRBJ2-5, with D hard to call. The CDR3 is made up of 14 amino acids. V was trimmed by 2 bases and J by 11 bases, leaving 18 bases between them. Germline lookup yields CDR1 MNHEY and CDR2 SVGAGI.

This clonotype has a handful of counts. The V call is TRBV20-1, the J call TRBJ2-2; 7 bases align to TRBD2. The CDR3 has 15 amino acids. The junction had 4 bases not matched to a gene; V was cut back by 0 bases and J by 3 bases. The germline CDR1 and CDR2 sequences are DFQATT and SNEGSKA (reference sequence). Written as DNA, the CDR3 is TGCAGTGCTAGAGACGGGACTACATACACCGGGGAGCTGTTTTTT. Residues: CSARDGTTYTGELFF.

The rearrangement links TRBV24-1 to TRBJ2-5; TRBD1 aligns across 11 bases. The V segment lost 1 base and the J segment 4 bases; nucleotides outside the gene matches: 4. CDR1 is KGHDR and CDR2 is SFDVKD in the germline V gene. The CDR3 covers 16 residues. The CDR3 DNA sequence: TGTGCCACCAGTGATTTCGGGACAGGGGGGGCAGAGACCCAGTACTTC. Its translation is CATSDFGTGGAETQYF.

This clonotype occurred a few times. This rearrangement joins TRBV20-1 to TRBJ2-7, with 7 bases lining up with TRBD1. Unmatched junction bases numbered 6, after V lost 3 bases and J lost 4 bases. The CDR3 has 13 residues. From germline, CDR1 is DFQATT and CDR2 SNEGSKA (reference sequence). The CDR3 DNA reads TGCAGTGCTAGGCCGGGACAGCGATACGAGCAGTACTTC. The encoded protein is CSARPGQRYEQYF.

In its sample, this clonotype was seen many times. The chain uses TRBV7-2 and TRBJ2-1, with TRBD2 matching 10 bases. V shed 3 bases and J 7 bases; nucleotides not matched to a gene: 6. Germline V lookup: CDR1 SGHTA, CDR2 FQGNSA. CDR3 size: 15 residues. The DNA of the CDR3 is TGTGCCAGCAGCTTCCCTAGCGGGGGAAGTAATGAGCAGTTCTTC. It is translated as CASSFPSGGSNEQFF.

Notes on this clonotype: A much larger clone differs from this one at a single base, so this may be a read error. CDR3 amino acids: CSGARGPYKQYF. CDR3 in DNA: TGCAGCGGGGCCCGGGGACCCTACAAGCAGTACTTC. The V gene is TRBV29-1, the J gene TRBJ2-7; the D call may be TRBD1 or TRBD2 (5 bases each). The germline gives CDR1 SQVTM, CDR2 ANQGSEA. This CDR3 spans 12 amino acids.

Turning to this clonotype: A much larger clonotype is one base distant, so this may be a read error. This sequence joins TRBV27 and TRBJ2-1, with 8 nucleotides matching TRBD1. Germline CDR1 is MNHEY and CDR2 is SMNVEV (reference sequence). There are 16 residues in the CDR3. The CDR3 DNA follows: TGTGCCAGCAGTTTATTGACAGGGGCGTTTTTCCCTGAGCGGTTCTTC. Its translation is CASSLLTGAFFPERFF.

This clonotype was detected a few times. V usage is TRBV20-1 and J usage is TRBJ1-2; a possible D gene is TRBD1 (5 bases). The CDR3 is 12 residues long. The V end was cut by 5 bases, the J end by 4 bases, with 11 bases between. Germline V gene sequence: CDR1 DFQATT, CDR2 SNEGSKA (reference sequence). CDR3 in amino acids: CSAERTTYGYTF. CDR3 DNA: TGCAGTGCTGAAAGGACAACCTATGGCTACACCTTC.

This clonotype appeared a few times. A read error may explain this, as a much larger clone is one base away. The genes are TRBV6-2 or TRBV6-3 and TRBJ2-1, with unresolved D. CDR3 size: 15 residues. The germline V gene encodes CDR1 MNHEY and CDR2 SVGEGT. With 4 bases removed from V and 6 bases from J, the gap between germline ends came to 16 bases. Written as DNA, the CDR3 is TGTGCCAGCAGTTTCGACAAGGCAGACTCCAATGAGCAGTTCTTC. Protein: CASSFDKADSNEQFF.

Concerning this clonotype: With a much larger clone just one base away, this may be a read error. J is TRBJ2-1 and V is TRBV25-1, with TRBD1 matching 7 bases. Judging by the DNA end, TRBJ2-7 fits better; the J call may be wrong. There are 14 residues in the CDR3. Germline assignment: CDR1 MGHDK and CDR2 SYGVNS. Here the CDR3 reads CAGSERGPNYEQYF. The CDR3 nucleotides read TGTGCCGGCAGTGAAAGGGGGCCAAACTACGAGCAGTACTTC.

This clonotype was seen at least ten times. The chain carries TRBV5-1 and TRBJ1-6; the match to TRBD1 covers 7 bases. The CDR3 loop spans 15 amino acids. J gave up 7 bases and V 5 bases, and 9 bases lay outside the gene matches. Per germline, CDR1 SGHRS and CDR2 YFSETQ. CDR3 sequence reads: CASSYSRGMNSPLHF. The CDR3 coding sequence is TGCGCCAGCAGTTACTCCAGGGGGATGAATTCACCCCTCCACTTT.

This clonotype was seen ten or more times. The chain combines TRBV12-3 or TRBV12-4 with TRBJ2-1, with 10 bases matching TRBD2. The CDR3 is 15 residues long. V lost 5 bases, J lost 4 bases, and 5 bases stayed unmatched. CDR3 amino acids: CASSRAGGLYNEQFF. The CDR3 DNA reads as TGTGCCAGCAGTAGAGCGGGGGGGTTGTACAATGAGCAGTTCTTC.

This clonotype was found many times. J is TRBJ1-4 and V is TRBV12-3 or TRBV12-4, with D unresolved. The CDR3 runs 14 residues. Trimming cost V 8 bases and J 0 bases, with 10 bases left between them. The CDR3 protein is CASGVLSTNEKLFF. The CDR3, as DNA: TGTGCCAGCGGGGTACTCTCAACTAATGAAAAACTGTTTTTT.

With regard to this clonotype: A single base separates this from a much larger clone, so it may be a read error. The chain has TRBV3-1 and TRBJ2-5, with D perhaps matching TRBD1 (5 bases). This CDR3 spans 12 amino acids. The germline V gene has CDR1 LGHDT and CDR2 YNNKEL (reference sequence). The CDR3 nucleotides read TGTGCCAGCGGCCAGGACGTCAGGGCCCAGTACTTC. The encoded protein is CASGQDVRAQYF.

The V and J genes are TRBV24-1 and TRBJ2-5; D ambiguous. With 4 bases removed from V and 3 bases from J, the gap between germline ends came to 2 bases. The CDR3 contains 11 residues. Germline lookup yields CDR1 KGHDR and CDR2 SFDVKD. The CDR3 loop is CATSEEETQYF. The DNA for the CDR3 is TGTGCCACCAGTGAGGAAGAGACCCAGTACTTC.

This clonotype has more than one count but fewer than ten. The V call is TRBV4-2, the J call TRBJ2-3, with 16 bases identical to TRBD2. Germline CDR1 and CDR2: LGHNA and YNFKEQ. Trimming cost V 6 bases and J 1 base; bases outside gene matches: 4. CDR3 size: 17 residues. CDR3 DNA sequence: TGTGCCAGCAGTCCCGGGACTAGCGGGGGGGGCACAGATACGCAGTATTTT. It specifies CASSPGTSGGGTDTQYF.